This T cell receptor beta chain derives from a study of blood T cell repertoires in COVID-19. Study as a whole: Samples taken during acute and convalescent COVID-19 were collected in the United States, Italy and Spain. PBMCs, B-cell-depleted T cells, or T cells were the source of the cDNA or gDNA that made up the material.

This clone has only one observation. In the authors' methods: Reference gene primer amplification gave estimated nucleated cell counts. Assay: immunoSEQ multiplex PCR; the TCRdb copy retains only in-frame clones and omits some. That table gives V, J and clone size, and the DNA gave D and trimming. The data contain 140,000 to 150,000 clones, 88% of them seen just once; the ten biggest clones take up over 9.5%. Trimming at V came to 5 bases and at J to 2 bases, leaving 6 bases not matched to a gene. This CDR3 spans 16 amino acids. CDR1 SGHVS and CDR2 FNYEAQ come from the germline V gene. This sequence originates from a man in his 60s with active or convalescent COVID-19. The rearrangement links TRBV7-6 to TRBJ1-6, with 7 bases matching TRBD1. Sequenced sample: peripheral blood. The CDR3 spells CASSRQGSAYNSPLHF. CDR3 bases: TGTGCCAGCAGCCGACAGGGATCGGCCTATAATTCACCCCTCCACTTT.